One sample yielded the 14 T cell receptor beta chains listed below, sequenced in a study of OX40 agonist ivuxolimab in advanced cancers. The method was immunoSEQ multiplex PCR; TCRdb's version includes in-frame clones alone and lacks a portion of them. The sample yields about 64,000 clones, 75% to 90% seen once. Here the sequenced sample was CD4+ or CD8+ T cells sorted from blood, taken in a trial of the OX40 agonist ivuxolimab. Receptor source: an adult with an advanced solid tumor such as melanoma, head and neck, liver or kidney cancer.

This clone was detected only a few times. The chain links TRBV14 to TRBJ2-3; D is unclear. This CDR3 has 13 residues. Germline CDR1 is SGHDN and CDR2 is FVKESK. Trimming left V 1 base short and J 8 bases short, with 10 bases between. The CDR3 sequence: CASSQGGAATQYF. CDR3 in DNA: TGTGCCAGCAGCCAAGGAGGCGCGGCTACGCAGTATTTT.

CDR3 nucleotide sequence: TGTGCCAGTACCGTGACAGGGGGAGGTGGCTACACCTTC. Translation gives CASTVTGGGGYTF. The J gene is TRBJ1-2, the V gene TRBV19, with 9 bases lining up with TRBD1. The V and J ends lost 7 bases and 7 bases, in that order; junction bases with no gene match: 7. The CDR3 sequence is 13 residues long. CDR1 is LNHDA and CDR2 is SQIVND in the germline V gene (reference sequence).

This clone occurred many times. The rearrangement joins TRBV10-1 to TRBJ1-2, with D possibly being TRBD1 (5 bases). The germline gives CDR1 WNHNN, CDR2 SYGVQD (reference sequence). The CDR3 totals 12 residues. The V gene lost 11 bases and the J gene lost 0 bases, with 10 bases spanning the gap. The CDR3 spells CAEGTANYGYTF. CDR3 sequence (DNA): TGCGCCGAAGGGACGGCTAACTATGGCTACACCTTC.

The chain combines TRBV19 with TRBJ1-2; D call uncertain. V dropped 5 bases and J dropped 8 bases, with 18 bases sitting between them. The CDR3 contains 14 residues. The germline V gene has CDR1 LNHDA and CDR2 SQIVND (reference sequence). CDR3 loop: CASSLQTAPLGYTF. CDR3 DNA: TGTGCCAGTAGTCTCCAGACGGCCCCGTTAGGCTACACCTTC. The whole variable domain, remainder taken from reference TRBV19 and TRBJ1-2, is DGGITQSPKYLFRKEGQNVTLSCEQNLNHDAMYWYRQDPGQGLRLIYYSQIVNDFQKGDIAEGYSVSREKKESFPLTVTSAQKNPTAFYLCASSLQTAPLGYTFGSGTRLTVV.

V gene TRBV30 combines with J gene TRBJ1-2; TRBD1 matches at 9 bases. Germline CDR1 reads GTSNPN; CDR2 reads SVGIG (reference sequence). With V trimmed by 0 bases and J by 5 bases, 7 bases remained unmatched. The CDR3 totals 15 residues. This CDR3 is CAWSVREGQGYGYTF. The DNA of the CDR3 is TGTGCCTGGAGTGTACGGGAAGGACAGGGGTATGGCTACACCTTC.

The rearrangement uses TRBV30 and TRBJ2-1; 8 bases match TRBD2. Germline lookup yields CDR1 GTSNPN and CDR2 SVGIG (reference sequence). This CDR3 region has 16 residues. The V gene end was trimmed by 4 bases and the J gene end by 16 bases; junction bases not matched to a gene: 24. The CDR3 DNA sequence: TGTGCCTGGATTCCCCGGCTTAGCGGGACCGTTCAGGCGGATTTCTTC. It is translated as CAWIPRLSGTVQADFF.

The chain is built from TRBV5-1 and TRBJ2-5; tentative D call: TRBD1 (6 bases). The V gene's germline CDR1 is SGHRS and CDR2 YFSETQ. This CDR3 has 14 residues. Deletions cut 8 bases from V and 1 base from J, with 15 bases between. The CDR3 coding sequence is TGCGCCAGTCAGACAGGTCGGTCCCAAGAGACCCAGTACTTC. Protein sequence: CASQTGRSQETQYF.

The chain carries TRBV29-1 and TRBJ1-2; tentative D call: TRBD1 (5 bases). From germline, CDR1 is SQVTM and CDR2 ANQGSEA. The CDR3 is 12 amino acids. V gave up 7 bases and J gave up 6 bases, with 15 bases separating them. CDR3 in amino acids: CSAGEGLNGYTF. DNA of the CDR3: TGCAGCGCTGGGGAGGGGTTGAATGGCTACACCTTC.

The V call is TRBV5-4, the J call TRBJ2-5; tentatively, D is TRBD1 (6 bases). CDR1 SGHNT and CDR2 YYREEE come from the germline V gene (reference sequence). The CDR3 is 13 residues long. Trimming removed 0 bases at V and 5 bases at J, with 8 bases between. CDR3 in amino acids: CASSLGQEETQYF. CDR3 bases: TGTGCCAGCAGCTTGGGACAGGAGGAGACCCAGTACTTC.

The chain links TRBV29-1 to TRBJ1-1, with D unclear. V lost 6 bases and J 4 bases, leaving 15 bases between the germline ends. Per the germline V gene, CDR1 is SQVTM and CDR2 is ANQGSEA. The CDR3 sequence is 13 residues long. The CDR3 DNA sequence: TGCAGCGTGATTGGCAGTAAGGGCACTGAAGCTTTCTTT. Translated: CSVIGSKGTEAFF.

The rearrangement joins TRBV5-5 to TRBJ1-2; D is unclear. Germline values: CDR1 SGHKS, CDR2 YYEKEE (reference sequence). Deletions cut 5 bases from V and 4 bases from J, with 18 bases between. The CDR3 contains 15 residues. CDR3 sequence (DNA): TGTGCCAGCAGTCCCGCGGGTATGAGGTCCTATGGCTACACCTTC. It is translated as CASSPAGMRSYGYTF.

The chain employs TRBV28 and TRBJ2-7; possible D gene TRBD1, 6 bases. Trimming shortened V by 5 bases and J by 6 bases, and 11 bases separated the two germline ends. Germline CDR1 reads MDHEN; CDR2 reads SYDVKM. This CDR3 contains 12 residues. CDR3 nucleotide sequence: TGTGCCAGCAGTACACCGACAGGCGAGCAGTACTTC. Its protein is CASSTPTGEQYF.

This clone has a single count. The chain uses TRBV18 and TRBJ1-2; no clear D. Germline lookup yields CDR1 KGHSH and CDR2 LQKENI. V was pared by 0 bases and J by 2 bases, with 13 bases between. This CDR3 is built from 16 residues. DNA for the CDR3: TGTGCCAGCTCACCACCCAGTGTAGGGCTAAACTATGGCTACACCTTC. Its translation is CASSPPSVGLNYGYTF. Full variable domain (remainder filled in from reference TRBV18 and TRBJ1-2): NAGVMQNPRHLVRRRGQEARLRCSPMKGHSHVYWYRQLPEEGLKFMVYLQKENIIDESGMPKERFSAEFPKEGPSILRIQQVVRGDSAAYFCASSPPSVGLNYGYTFGSGTRLTVV.

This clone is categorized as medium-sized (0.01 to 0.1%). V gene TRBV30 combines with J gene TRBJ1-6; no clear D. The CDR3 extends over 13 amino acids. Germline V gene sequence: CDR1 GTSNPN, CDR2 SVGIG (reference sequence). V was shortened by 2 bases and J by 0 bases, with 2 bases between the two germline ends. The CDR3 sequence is CAWSLSYNSPLHF. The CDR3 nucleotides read TGTGCCTGGAGTCTCTCCTATAATTCACCCCTCCACTTT.